There are many counts of the clone carrying this TCR beta chain. The CDR3 loop spans 14 amino acids. Germline V lookup: CDR1 MNHEY, CDR2 SVGAGI. V shed 2 bases and J 5 bases; nucleotides not matched to a gene: 4. The data belong to a study of CD8 T cells in ankylosing spondylitis. TCRdb processed the 5' RACE reads anew with MiXCR; each CDR3 protein has one entry. The profile shows about 240,000 distinct CDR3 sequences, about 10% of them singletons. The chain has TRBV6-5 and TRBJ1-2; 8 bases are a match to TRBD1. This sequence was found in a male donor with ankylosing spondylitis or in good health (not recorded which). Sequencing used blood, either unsorted or a sorted T cell fraction (not recorded which). The CDR3 spells CASSYGTGGYGYTF. The CDR3 DNA sequence: TGTGCCAGCAGTTACGGGACAGGTGGATATGGCTACACCTTC.